These 13 T cell receptor beta chains originate from one sample sequenced in a study of early T cells in non-severe SARS-CoV-2 infection. TCRdb re-called the 5' RACE reads with MiXCR, one entry per CDR3 protein. This sample has 70,000 to 90,000 distinct CDR3 sequences; more than 12% occur once, and the top ten carry around 5.8%. The sample taken for sequencing was whole blood. Receptor source: an adult who was a healthcare worker with PCR-confirmed SARS-CoV-2 infection or an uninfected control (not recorded which).

The table lists this clonotype with a few counts. The rearrangement uses TRBV24-1 and TRBJ2-7, with D unresolved. V was shortened by 3 bases and J by 3 bases, with 26 bases between the two germline ends. Per germline, CDR1 KGHDR and CDR2 SFDVKD. CDR3 length equals 19 residues. The CDR3 nucleotides are TGTGCCACCAGTGATACCCCCGGTTCGGGCCCTATCCGTTACTACGAGCAGTACTTC. Its protein is CATSDTPGSGPIRYYEQYF.

This clonotype was seen a few times. J is TRBJ1-2 and V is TRBV24-1; possible D gene TRBD1, 5 bases. The length of the CDR3 is 12 residues. CDR1 is KGHDR and CDR2 is SFDVKD in the germline V gene. Trimming removed 9 bases from V and 2 bases from J, with 9 bases in between. The CDR3 spells CATRDVNYGYTF. DNA for the CDR3: TGTGCCACCCGGGACGTAAACTATGGCTACACCTTC.

The V gene is TRBV7-9, the J gene TRBJ1-4, with D maybe TRBD1 (5 bases). Trimming took off 2 bases at V and 7 bases at J, with 11 bases between the two ends. Germline loops: CDR1 SEHNR, CDR2 FQNEAQ (reference sequence). The CDR3 has 14 amino acids. CDR3 in DNA: TGTGCCAGCAGCTTACTTGGAGGGGCTGAAAAACTGTTTTTT. This translates into CASSLLGGAEKLFF.

This chain joins TRBV9 and TRBJ2-2; 9 nucleotides match TRBD1. V shed 3 bases, J shed 7 bases, and the junction held 13 bases outside the gene matches. The germline CDR1 and CDR2 sequences are SGDLS and YYNGEE. CDR3 length: 17 amino acids. The CDR3 protein is CASSEGFGTGFVGELFF. CDR3 sequence (DNA): TGTGCCAGCAGCGAGGGTTTCGGGACAGGGTTTGTCGGGGAGCTGTTTTTT.

This rearrangement joins TRBV28 to TRBJ1-2, with no clear D. The CDR3 length is 12 residues. Trimming removed 4 bases at V and 6 bases at J, with 9 bases between. Germline loops: CDR1 MDHEN, CDR2 SYDVKM. CDR3 coding DNA: TGTGCCAGCAGTTCCAGGCCCGATGGCTACACCTTC. Protein sequence: CASSSRPDGYTF.

This clonotype has only a few counts. This chain joins TRBV18 and TRBJ2-7; D not certain. CDR1 is KGHSH, CDR2 LQKENI, per germline. Trimming pared 0 bases from V and 3 bases from J, leaving 9 bases between. The CDR3 contains 14 residues. The CDR3 loop reads CASSPPTTLYEQYF. CDR3 coding DNA: TGTGCCAGCTCACCACCGACGACACTCTACGAGCAGTACTTC.

The chain recombines TRBV7-2 with TRBJ2-3; D remains unclear. This CDR3 has 13 amino acids. Germline CDR1 is SGHTA and CDR2 is FQGNSA. Between the trimmed V and J ends, which lost 2 bases and 3 bases, there was a span of 6 bases. The CDR3 sequence is CASSLRRTDTQYF. DNA for the CDR3: TGTGCCAGCAGCTTAAGGCGGACAGATACGCAGTATTTT.

The rearrangement joins TRBV4-3 to TRBJ2-3; tentatively, D is TRBD1 (5 bases). CDR1 LGHNA and CDR2 YSLEER come from the germline V gene. The CDR3 is 15 amino acids. The V end lost 1 base, the J end lost 6 bases, and 14 bases lay between the germline ends. This chain's CDR3 is CASSQGRREYDTQYF. In DNA, the CDR3 is TGCGCCAGCAGCCAAGGTCGCAGGGAATACGATACGCAGTATTTT.

CDR3 DNA: TGCGCCAGCAGCCACGACAGGAGCACAGATACGCAGTATTTT. Protein sequence: CASSHDRSTDTQYF. The chain has TRBV5-1 and TRBJ2-3; D might be TRBD1 (6 bases). The CDR3 loop spans 14 amino acids. CDR1 is SGHRS, CDR2 YFSETQ, per germline. Trimming left V 4 bases short and J 0 bases short, with 9 bases between.

V usage is TRBV7-2 and J usage is TRBJ2-6; D is undetermined. Trimming took off 3 bases at V and 0 bases at J, with 9 bases between the two ends. The CDR3 length is 16 residues. CDR1 and CDR2 (germline): SGHTA, FQGNSA. CDR3 sequence: CASSFLPGSGANVLTF. The DNA of the CDR3 is TGTGCCAGCAGCTTCCTTCCGGGCTCTGGGGCCAACGTCCTGACTTTC.

The chain combines TRBV20-1 with TRBJ2-1; 10 nucleotides agree with TRBD1. There are 15 residues in the CDR3. Germline V gene data show CDR1 as DFQATT and CDR2 as SNEGSKA (reference sequence). Losses at the gene ends were 3 bases for V and 8 bases for J; bases not matched to a gene: 10. The CDR3 here is CSARDGDRGSDEQFF. CDR3 bases: TGCAGTGCTAGGGACGGGGACAGGGGAAGCGATGAGCAGTTCTTC.

This clonotype was counted ten times or more. The chain recombines TRBV7-6 with TRBJ1-3, with a weak D call TRBD1 (6 bases). The CDR3 runs 17 residues. Trimming stripped 2 bases from V and 0 bases from J, with 14 bases between. Germline V CDR1 and CDR2: SGHVS, FNYEAQ. This CDR3 reads CASSLTDSYFSGNTIYF. The CDR3 nucleotides read TGTGCCAGCAGCTTAACGGACAGCTACTTCTCTGGAAACACCATATATTTT.

The V gene is TRBV21-1, the J gene TRBJ2-7. TRBV21-1 is marked as a pseudogene. CDR3 size: 12 residues. The CDR3 reads CASSTQLGEQYF. CDR3 coding DNA: TGTGCCAGCAGCACTCAGTTGGGCGAGCAGTACTTC.